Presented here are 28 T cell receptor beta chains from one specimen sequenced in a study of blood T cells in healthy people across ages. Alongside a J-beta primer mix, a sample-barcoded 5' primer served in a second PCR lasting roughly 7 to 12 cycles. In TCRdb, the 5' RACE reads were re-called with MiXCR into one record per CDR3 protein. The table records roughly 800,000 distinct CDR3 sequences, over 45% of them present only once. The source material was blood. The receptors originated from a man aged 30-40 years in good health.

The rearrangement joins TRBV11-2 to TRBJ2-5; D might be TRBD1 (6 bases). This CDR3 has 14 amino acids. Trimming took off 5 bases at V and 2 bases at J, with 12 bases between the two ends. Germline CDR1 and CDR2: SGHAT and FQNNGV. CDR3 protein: CASSRDILQETQYF. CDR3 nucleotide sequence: TGTGCCAGCAGCCGGGACATACTTCAAGAGACCCAGTACTTC.

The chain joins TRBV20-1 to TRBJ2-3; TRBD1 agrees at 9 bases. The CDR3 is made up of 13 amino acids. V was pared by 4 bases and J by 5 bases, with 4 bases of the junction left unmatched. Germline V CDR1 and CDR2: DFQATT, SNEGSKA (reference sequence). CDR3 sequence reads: CSAKQGAEDTQYF. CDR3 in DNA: TGCAGTGCTAAACAGGGGGCAGAAGATACGCAGTATTTT.

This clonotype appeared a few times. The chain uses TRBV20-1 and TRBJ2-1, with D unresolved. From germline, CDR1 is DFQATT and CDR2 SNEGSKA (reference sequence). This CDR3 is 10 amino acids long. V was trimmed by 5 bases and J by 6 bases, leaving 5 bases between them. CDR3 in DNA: TGCAGTGCTGCCGGCAATGAGCAGTTCTTC. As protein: CSAAGNEQFF.

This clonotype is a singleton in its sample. The CDR3 region is CASTVAGSGEQFF. For the CDR3, the DNA is TGTGCCAGCACGGTTGCGGGCTCGGGTGAGCAGTTCTTC. The J gene is TRBJ2-1, the V gene TRBV11-1, with D possibly matching TRBD2 (5 bases). The V end lost 7 bases, the J end lost 9 bases, and 16 bases lay between the germline ends. Germline lookup yields CDR1 SGHAT and CDR2 FQDESV (reference sequence). This CDR3 comprises 13 residues.

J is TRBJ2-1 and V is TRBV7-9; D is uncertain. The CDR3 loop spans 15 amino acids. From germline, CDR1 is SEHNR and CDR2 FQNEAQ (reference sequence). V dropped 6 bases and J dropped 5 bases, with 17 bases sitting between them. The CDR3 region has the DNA TGTGCCAGCAGGCTACCCGGTGGGCCAGACAATGAGCAGTTCTTC. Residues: CASRLPGGPDNEQFF.

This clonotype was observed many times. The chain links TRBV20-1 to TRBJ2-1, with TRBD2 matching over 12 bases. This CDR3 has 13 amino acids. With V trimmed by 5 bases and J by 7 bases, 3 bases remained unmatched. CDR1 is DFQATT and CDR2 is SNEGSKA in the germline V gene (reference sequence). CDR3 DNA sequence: TGCAGTGCTCGGACTAGCGGGACTAATGAGCAGTTCTTC. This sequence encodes CSARTSGTNEQFF.

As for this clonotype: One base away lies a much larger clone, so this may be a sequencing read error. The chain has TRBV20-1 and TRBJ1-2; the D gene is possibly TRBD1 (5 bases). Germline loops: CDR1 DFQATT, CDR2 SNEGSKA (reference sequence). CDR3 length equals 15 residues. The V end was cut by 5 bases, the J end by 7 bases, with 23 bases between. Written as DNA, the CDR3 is TGCAGTGCTTGGCCCATAGGGGAGTCCGGTGCTGGCTACACCTTC. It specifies CSAWPIGESGAGYTF.

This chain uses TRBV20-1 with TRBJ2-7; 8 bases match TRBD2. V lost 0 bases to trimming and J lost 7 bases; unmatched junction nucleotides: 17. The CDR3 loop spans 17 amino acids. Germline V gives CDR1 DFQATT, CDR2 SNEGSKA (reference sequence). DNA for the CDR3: TGCAGTGCTAGAGATTTTGTGGGACTAGTGTCCTACAATGAGCAGTACTTC. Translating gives CSARDFVGLVSYNEQYF.

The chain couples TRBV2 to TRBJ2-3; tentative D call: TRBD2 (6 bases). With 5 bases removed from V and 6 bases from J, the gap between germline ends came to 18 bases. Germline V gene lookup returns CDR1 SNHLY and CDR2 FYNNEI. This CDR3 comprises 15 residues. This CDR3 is CASSRPHGGEDTQYF. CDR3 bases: TGTGCCAGCAGTCGCCCTCACGGGGGAGAGGATACGCAGTATTTT.

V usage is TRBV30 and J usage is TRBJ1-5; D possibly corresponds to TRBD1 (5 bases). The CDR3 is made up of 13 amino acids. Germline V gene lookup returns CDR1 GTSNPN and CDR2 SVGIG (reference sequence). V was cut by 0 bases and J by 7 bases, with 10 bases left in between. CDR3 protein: CAWSVQVKQPQHF. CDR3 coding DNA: TGTGCCTGGAGTGTACAGGTAAAGCAGCCCCAGCATTTT.

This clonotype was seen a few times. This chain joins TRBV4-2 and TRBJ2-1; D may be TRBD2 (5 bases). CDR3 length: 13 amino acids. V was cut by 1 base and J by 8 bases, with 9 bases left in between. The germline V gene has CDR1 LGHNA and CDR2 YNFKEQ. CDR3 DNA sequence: TGTGCCAGCAGCCAAGGACATAGCGATGAGCAGTTCTTC. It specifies CASSQGHSDEQFF.

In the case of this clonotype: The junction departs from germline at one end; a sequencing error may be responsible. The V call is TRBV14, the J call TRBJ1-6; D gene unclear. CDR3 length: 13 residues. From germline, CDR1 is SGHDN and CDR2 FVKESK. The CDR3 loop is CAGSQLYNSPLHF. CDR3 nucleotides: TGTGCCGGCAGCCAATTGTATAATTCACCCCTCCACTTT.

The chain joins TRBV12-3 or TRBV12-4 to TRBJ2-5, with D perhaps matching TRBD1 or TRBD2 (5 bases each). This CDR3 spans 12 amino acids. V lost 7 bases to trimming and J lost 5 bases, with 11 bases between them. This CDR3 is CASNTRGETQYF. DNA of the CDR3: TGTGCCAGCAACACACGGGGCGAGACCCAGTACTTC.

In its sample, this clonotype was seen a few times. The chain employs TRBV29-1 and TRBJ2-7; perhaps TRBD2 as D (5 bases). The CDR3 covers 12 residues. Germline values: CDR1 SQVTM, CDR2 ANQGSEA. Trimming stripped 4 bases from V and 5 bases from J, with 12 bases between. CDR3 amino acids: CSVGEHGDEQYF. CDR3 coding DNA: TGCAGCGTTGGGGAGCACGGCGACGAGCAGTACTTC.

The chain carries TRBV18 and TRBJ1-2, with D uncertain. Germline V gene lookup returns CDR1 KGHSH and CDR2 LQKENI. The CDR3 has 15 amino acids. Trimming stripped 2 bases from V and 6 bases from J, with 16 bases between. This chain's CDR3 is CASSPASRAENGYTF. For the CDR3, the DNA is TGTGCCAGCTCACCAGCGAGCAGAGCGGAGAATGGCTACACCTTC.

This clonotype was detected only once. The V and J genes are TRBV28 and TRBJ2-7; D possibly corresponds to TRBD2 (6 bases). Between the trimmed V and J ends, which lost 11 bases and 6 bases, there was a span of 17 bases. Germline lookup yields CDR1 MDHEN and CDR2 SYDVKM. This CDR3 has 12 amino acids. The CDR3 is CAHEGTEGEQYF. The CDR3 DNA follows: TGTGCCCACGAGGGGACTGAGGGCGAGCAGTACTTC.

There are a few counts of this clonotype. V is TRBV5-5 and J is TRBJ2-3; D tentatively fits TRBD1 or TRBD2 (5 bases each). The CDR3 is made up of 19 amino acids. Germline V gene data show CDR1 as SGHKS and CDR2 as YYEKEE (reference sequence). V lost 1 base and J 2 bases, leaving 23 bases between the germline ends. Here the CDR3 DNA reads TGTGCCAGCAGCTTGATGCGAGGGTTGGTTGACAGATTCACAGATACGCAGTATTTT. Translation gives CASSLMRGLVDRFTDTQYF.

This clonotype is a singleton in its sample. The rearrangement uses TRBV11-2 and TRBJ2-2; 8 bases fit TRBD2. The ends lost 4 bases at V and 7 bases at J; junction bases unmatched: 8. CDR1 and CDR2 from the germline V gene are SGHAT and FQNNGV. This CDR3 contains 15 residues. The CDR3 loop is CASSWWRGEIGELFF. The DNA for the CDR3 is TGTGCCAGCAGCTGGTGGCGGGGGGAAATCGGGGAGCTGTTTTTT.

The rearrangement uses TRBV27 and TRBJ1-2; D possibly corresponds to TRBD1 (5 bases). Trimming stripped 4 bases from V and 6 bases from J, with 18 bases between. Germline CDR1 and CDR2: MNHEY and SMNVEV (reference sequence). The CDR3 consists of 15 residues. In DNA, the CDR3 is TGTGCCAGCAGTTCTCCAGGGAAAGGAGCGCATGGCTACACCTTC. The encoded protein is CASSSPGKGAHGYTF.

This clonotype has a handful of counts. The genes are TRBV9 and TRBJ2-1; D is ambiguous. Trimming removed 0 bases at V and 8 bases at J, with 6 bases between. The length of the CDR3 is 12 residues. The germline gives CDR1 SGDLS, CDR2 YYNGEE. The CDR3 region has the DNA TGTGCCAGCAGCGTAGGTCGGGATGAGCAGTTCTTC. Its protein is CASSVGRDEQFF.

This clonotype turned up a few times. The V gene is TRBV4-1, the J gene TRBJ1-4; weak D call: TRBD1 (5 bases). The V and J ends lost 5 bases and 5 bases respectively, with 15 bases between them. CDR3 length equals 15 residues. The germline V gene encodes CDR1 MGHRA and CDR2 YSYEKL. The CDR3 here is CASSRGERKNEKLFF. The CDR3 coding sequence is TGCGCCAGCAGCAGAGGGGAGCGGAAGAATGAAAAACTGTTTTTT.

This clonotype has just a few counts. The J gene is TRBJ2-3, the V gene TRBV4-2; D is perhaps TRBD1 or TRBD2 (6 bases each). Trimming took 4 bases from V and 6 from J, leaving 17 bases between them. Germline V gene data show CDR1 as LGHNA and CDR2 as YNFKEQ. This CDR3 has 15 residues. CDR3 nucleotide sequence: TGTGCCAGCAGCCCTAAAGGGGGAGGTGAGGATACGCAGTATTTT. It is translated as CASSPKGGGEDTQYF.

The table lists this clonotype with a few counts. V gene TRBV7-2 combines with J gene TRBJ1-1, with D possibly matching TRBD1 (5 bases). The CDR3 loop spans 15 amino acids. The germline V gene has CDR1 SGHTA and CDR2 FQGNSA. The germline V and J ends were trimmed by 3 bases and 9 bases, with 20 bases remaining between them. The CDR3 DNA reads TGTGCCAGCAGCTTTGTTAACAGGACCCCCCGTCAAGCTTTCTTT. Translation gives CASSFVNRTPRQAFF.

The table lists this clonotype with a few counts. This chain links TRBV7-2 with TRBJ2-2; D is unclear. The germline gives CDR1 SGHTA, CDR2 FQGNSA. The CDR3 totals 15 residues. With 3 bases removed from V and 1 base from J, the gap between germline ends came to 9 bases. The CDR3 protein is CASSFRAQNTGELFF. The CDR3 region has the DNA TGTGCCAGCAGCTTTAGGGCCCAGAACACCGGGGAGCTGTTTTTT.

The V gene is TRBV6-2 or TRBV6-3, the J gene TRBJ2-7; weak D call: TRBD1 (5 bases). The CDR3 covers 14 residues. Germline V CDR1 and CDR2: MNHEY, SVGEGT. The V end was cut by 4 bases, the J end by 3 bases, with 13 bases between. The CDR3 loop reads CASSSNQGIYEQYF. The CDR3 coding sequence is TGTGCCAGCAGTTCAAACCAGGGTATCTACGAGCAGTACTTC.

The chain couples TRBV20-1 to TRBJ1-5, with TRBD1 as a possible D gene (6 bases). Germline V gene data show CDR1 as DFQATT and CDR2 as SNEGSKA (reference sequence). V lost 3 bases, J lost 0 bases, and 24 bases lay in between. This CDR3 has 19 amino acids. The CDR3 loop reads CSASLDRRYDAYSNQPQHF. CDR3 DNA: TGCAGTGCTAGTCTCGACAGGCGTTACGATGCTTATAGCAATCAGCCCCAGCATTTT.

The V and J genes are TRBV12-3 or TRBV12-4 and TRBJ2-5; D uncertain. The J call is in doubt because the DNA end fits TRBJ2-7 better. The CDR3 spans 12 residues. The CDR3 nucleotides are TGTGCCAGCAGTTTAGGGGGTTGCGAGCAGTACTTC. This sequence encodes CASSLGGCEQYF.

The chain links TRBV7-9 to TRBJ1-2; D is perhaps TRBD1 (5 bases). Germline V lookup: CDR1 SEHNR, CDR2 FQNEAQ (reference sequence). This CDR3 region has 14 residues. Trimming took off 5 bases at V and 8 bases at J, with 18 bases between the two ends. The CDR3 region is CASSPVGGDEGYTF. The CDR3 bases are TGTGCCAGCAGCCCGGTTGGGGGTGACGAGGGCTACACCTTC.